Listed below are T cell receptor beta chains from one sample, sequenced in a study of T-cell memory formation after mild COVID-19. TCRdb ran MiXCR on the 5' RACE reads and lists one entry per CDR3 protein. The sample has 40,000 to 45,000 distinct CDR3 sequences, 8% to 10% seen once. Sequencing was carried out using PBMCs or a T cell subset sorted from them (not recorded which). Source of these receptors: an adult woman who had mild COVID-19 (a few samples of this study predate the infection). Cell type and time point are not known. CDR3s include the opening cysteine and the closing phenylalanine or tryptophan. The D gene is left open where the match is weak. Size is stated for part of the rows, as once, few or many counts, or as a class when the clone is expanded.

v_gene	abundance	j_gene	d_gene	CDR3aa	CDR3nt
TRBV7-9	many	TRBJ2-3	TRBD2	CASTPWRGGSDTQYF	TGTGCCAGCACCCCTTGGCGGGGGGGCTCGGATACGCAGTATTTT
TRBV18	large	TRBJ2-7	TRBD1	CASSSTGVSEQYF	TGTGCCAGCTCATCAACAGGGGTTAGCGAGCAGTACTTC
TRBV24-1	-	TRBJ2-1	-	CATSDPSLPGNEQFF	TGTGCCACCAGTGATCCTTCTCTTCCAGGCAATGAGCAGTTCTTC
TRBV12-3/TRBV12-4	many	TRBJ2-7	-	CASKRENYEQYF	TGTGCCAGCAAACGGGAAAACTACGAGCAGTACTTC
TRBV5-1	few	TRBJ1-6	TRBD1	CASSANRGRNSPLHF	TGCGCCAGCAGCGCGAACAGGGGAAGGAATTCACCCCTCCACTTT
TRBV12-3/TRBV12-4	-	TRBJ2-1	TRBD2	CASSPGTSGRDEQFF	TGTGCCAGCAGTCCCGGGACTAGCGGGAGAGATGAGCAGTTCTTC
TRBV5-6	-	TRBJ2-2	-	CASSWGFSVTGELFF	TGTGCCAGCAGCTGGGGGTTTTCAGTCACCGGGGAGCTGTTTTTT
TRBV7-6	many	TRBJ2-3	TRBD1	CASSLGGAGGFWTDTQYF	TGTGCCAGCAGCCTCGGTGGTGCAGGGGGTTTTTGGACAGATACGCAGTATTTT
TRBV2	-	TRBJ2-1	-	CASRERDSSYNEQFF	TGTGCCAGCCGGGAGCGGGACAGCTCCTACAATGAGCAGTTCTTC
TRBV7-3	few	TRBJ2-7	-	CASSLERDTYEQYF	TGTGCCAGCAGCTTAGAGAGGGACACCTACGAGCAGTACTTC
TRBV4-2	-	TRBJ2-5	-	CASSQASTEETQYF	TGTGCCAGCAGCCAAGCTAGCACCGAAGAGACCCAGTACTTC
TRBV25-1	-	TRBJ2-4	-	CASSGRLGLPKNIQYF	TGTGCCAGCAGTGGCAGGTTGGGGCTACCCAAAAACATTCAGTACTTC
TRBV5-1	few	TRBJ2-7	-	CASMDGAGYEQYF	TGCGCCAGCATGGATGGGGCAGGGTACGAGCAGTACTTC
TRBV10-3	few	TRBJ1-3	-	CAISEDARGNTIYF	TGTGCCATCAGTGAGGACGCCAGGGGAAACACCATATATTTT
TRBV20-1	many	TRBJ1-5	-	CSAGRRDNRHQPQHF	TGCAGTGCGGGAAGGAGGGACAACCGGCATCAGCCCCAGCATTTT
TRBV5-6	many	TRBJ1-5	-	CASSFERGPPNQPQHF	TGTGCCAGCAGCTTCGAGCGGGGGCCTCCCAATCAGCCCCAGCATTTT
TRBV12-3/TRBV12-4	-	TRBJ2-3	TRBD2	CASSLGGGPNTDTQYF	TGTGCCAGCAGTTTAGGCGGGGGACCCAACACAGATACGCAGTATTTT
TRBV6-5	medium-sized	TRBJ2-7	TRBD2	CASTRLARPPSSYEQYF	TGTGCCAGCACTCGACTAGCCCGGCCCCCAAGCTCCTACGAGCAGTACTTC
TRBV5-5	-	TRBJ2-6	TRBD2	CASSLKGSLAGDTAIRANVLTF	TGTGCCAGCAGCTTGAAAGGGAGTCTAGCGGGGGATACGGCAATCAGGGCCAACGTCCTGACTTTC
TRBV5-1	-	TRBJ2-1	-	CASSFLGAGNEQFF	TGCGCCAGCAGCTTTCTGGGTGCGGGAAATGAGCAGTTCTTC
TRBV12-3/TRBV12-4	many	TRBJ2-1	TRBD2	CASSSAGDYEQFF	TGTGCCAGCAGTTCTGCGGGAGACTATGAGCAGTTCTTC
TRBV7-6	-	TRBJ1-6	-	CASSPGGNYNSPLHF	TGTGCCAGCAGCCCGGGGGGGAACTATAATTCACCCCTCCACTTT
TRBV4-1	few	TRBJ1-1	-	CASSQEGRGHTEAFF	TGCGCCAGCAGCCAAGAAGGCAGGGGTCATACTGAAGCTTTCTTT
TRBV20-1	few	TRBJ2-5	TRBD2	CSARGGMGLAGGTQETQYF	TGCAGTGCTAGAGGGGGAATGGGACTAGCGGGAGGTACCCAAGAGACCCAGTACTTC
TRBV5-4	many	TRBJ1-2	-	CASSPEQGYYGYTF	TGTGCCAGCAGCCCGGAACAGGGCTACTATGGCTACACCTTC
TRBV5-1	many	TRBJ2-1	-	CASSLSPLGGPYNEQFF	TGCGCCAGCAGCTTGTCCCCCCTGGGCGGCCCCTACAATGAGCAGTTCTTC
TRBV5-4	-	TRBJ2-3	-	CASSSPQGGSTDTQYF	TGTGCCAGCAGTTCGCCGCAGGGGGGAAGCACAGATACGCAGTATTTT
TRBV5-1	many	TRBJ2-1	-	CASSLGYPSEQFF	TGCGCCAGCAGCTTGGGTTATCCCTCTGAGCAGTTCTTC
TRBV7-3	many	TRBJ2-1	TRBD2	CASSLTSGLGMTYNEQFF	TGTGCCAGCAGCTTAACGTCCGGACTAGGGATGACCTACAATGAGCAGTTCTTC
TRBV20-1	-	TRBJ1-1	TRBD1	CSANDRVTEAFF	TGCAGTGCTAACGACAGGGTCACTGAAGCTTTCTTT
TRBV6-1	-	TRBJ2-1	TRBD2	CASSERVGTSYNEQFF	TGTGCCAGCAGTGAACGGGTCGGGACTAGTTACAATGAGCAGTTCTTC
TRBV24-1	few	TRBJ2-2	TRBD2	CATSDLQASGSGTGELFF	TGTGCCACCAGTGATTTGCAAGCTAGCGGGAGTGGAACCGGGGAGCTGTTTTTT
TRBV11-2	few	TRBJ2-7	-	CASGASVLEDEQYF	TGTGCCTCAGGCGCTAGCGTCCTAGAAGACGAGCAGTACTTC
TRBV18	-	TRBJ2-3	-	CASSPPVGSPGPTDTQYF	TGTGCCAGCTCACCACCGGTGGGCTCCCCCGGCCCCACAGATACGCAGTATTTT
TRBV9	many	TRBJ2-7	-	CASSVGTTNYEQYF	TGTGCCAGCAGCGTAGGGACTACCAACTACGAGCAGTACTTC
TRBV29-1	many	TRBJ2-7	-	CSVYQNHYEQYF	TGCAGCGTTTATCAGAACCACTACGAGCAGTACTTC